Described below is a single TCR beta chain sequence and its context. Its antigen is as yet unknown. The data were obtained in a study of cytomegalovirus exposure and HLA in healthy donors. Study as a whole: Early released data had about 80 million unique TCRs, all coming from HLA-typed donors. Study results and limitations: It was taken for granted in presence/absence analyses that sequencing depth across donors was roughly uniform. Rarity held for most TCR sequences, but there were some public TCRs that occurred in many donors. Researchers catalogued over 150 TCR beta chains as cytomegalovirus-associated.

Primers included in the PCR were 60 Vbeta and 13 Jbeta primers. The assay was immunoSEQ multiplex PCR, and TCRdb's table has in-frame clones only and misses some. The data show roughly 180,000 clones, 84% seen once. The CDR3 is 16 amino acids. Germline CDR1 is LGHNA and CDR2 is YSLEER. Unmatched junction bases numbered 7, after V lost 3 bases and J lost 5 bases. This sequence was found in a man aged 25 to 40 in good health and CMV-seronegative. The chain carries TRBV4-3 and TRBJ2-1; 10 bases align to TRBD2. The specimen was PBMCs. DNA of the CDR3: TGCGCCAGCAGCCAGAGGCTAGCGGGAGTCGACAATGAGCAGTTCTTC. Protein product: CASSQRLAGVDNEQFF.